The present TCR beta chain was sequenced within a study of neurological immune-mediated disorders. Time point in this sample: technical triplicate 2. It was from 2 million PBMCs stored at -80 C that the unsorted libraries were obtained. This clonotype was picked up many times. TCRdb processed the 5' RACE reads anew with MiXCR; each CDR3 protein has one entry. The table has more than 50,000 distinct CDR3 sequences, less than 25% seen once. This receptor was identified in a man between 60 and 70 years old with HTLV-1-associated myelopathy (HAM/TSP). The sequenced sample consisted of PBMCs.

The CDR3 protein is CSARQMNTEAFF. CDR3 sequence (DNA): TGCAGTGCCCGACAGATGAACACTGAAGCTTTCTTT. The chain links TRBV20-1 to TRBJ1-1; TRBD1 might be the D (5 bases). Germline loops: CDR1 DFQATT, CDR2 SNEGSKA (reference sequence). V gave up 6 bases and J gave up 0 bases, with 8 bases separating them. There are 12 residues in the CDR3.